Included here is one T cell receptor beta chain sequence, with context. This record comes from a study of cytomegalovirus exposure and HLA in healthy donors. With 60 Vbeta and 13 Jbeta primers, the PCR was carried out. Libraries were prepared by immunoSEQ multiplex PCR; TCRdb keeps only in-frame clonotypes and omits some of them. Of about 130,000 clones listed, 85% are singletons. V lost 4 bases to trimming and J lost 8 bases, with 14 bases between them. CDR1 SGHTA and CDR2 FQGNSA come from the germline V gene. This CDR3 spans 13 amino acids. This chain links TRBV7-2 with TRBJ1-2; tentatively, D is TRBD1 (6 bases). The sequenced sample was PBMCs. The TCR sequence derives from a woman younger than 45 in good health and CMV-seropositive. The CDR3 sequence is CASSSNRVGGYTF. The CDR3 nucleotides are TGTGCCAGCAGCTCTAACAGGGTAGGAGGCTACACCTTC.